This TCR beta chain was observed in a study of cytomegalovirus exposure and HLA in healthy donors. The study, taken as a whole, reports: The study put 150 to 200 TCR beta chains on its list as cytomegalovirus-associated.

Germline V gene data show CDR1 as SGDLS and CDR2 as YYNGEE. The CDR3 extends over 14 amino acids. Between the trimmed V and J ends, which lost 0 bases and 7 bases, there was a span of 13 bases. On this clone itself: Antigen unknown.

TCRdb keeps only in-frame clones here, not all; method: immunoSEQ multiplex PCR. The table lists nearly 200,000 clones, 70% to 85% of them singletons, with roughly 12% in the top ten. The TCR comes from a woman aged 30 to 39 in good health and CMV-seropositive. Sequenced: PBMCs. The chain uses TRBV9 and TRBJ1-2; D possibly corresponds to TRBD1 (5 bases). The CDR3 loop is CASSVAVGGGGYTF. CDR3 DNA: TGTGCCAGCAGCGTAGCGGTGGGGGGAGGTGGCTACACCTTC.